This T cell receptor beta chain derives from a study of metastatic and nonmetastatic thyroid tumors. About the study: Where malignant and benign thyroid patients were concerned, repertoires were compared across blood and tumor or nodule tissue.

TCRdb re-called clones from the PCR reads using MiXCR. The profile shows over 15,000 clones, around 30% of them singletons. Until they underwent thyroid surgery, no patient had received any treatment. For this clone: Its antigen is still unknown.

CDR3 length: 16 residues. Germline CDR1 DFQATT, CDR2 SNEGSKA (reference sequence). J was trimmed by 6 bases and V by 1 base; bases with no gene match: 9. Study-wide points: Significantly higher TCR beta diversity was reportedly seen in malignant thyroid tumors than benign nodules, in blood and tumor.

This clonotype was sampled from a female donor with papillary thyroid cancer or a benign thyroid nodule (not recorded which). Some clones in this sample may be carry-over from other donors' samples. J is TRBJ2-1 and V is TRBV20-1, with 10 bases that match TRBD2. Sequencing was carried out using tumor tissue. CDR3 coding DNA: TGCAGTGCTAGAGCCCCGGTGTTAGCGGGAGGCAATGAGCAGTTCTTC. Translated: CSARAPVLAGGNEQFF.